This T cell receptor (beta chain) was documented in a study of blood T cell repertoires in COVID-19. Study details: Some COVID-19 samples were acute and others convalescent; all came from the United States, Italy and Spain. T cells, B-cell-depleted T cells, or PBMCs supplied cDNA or gDNA.

As originally analysed: The authors estimated nucleated cell counts from reference gene primer amplification. The table came from immunoSEQ multiplex PCR; TCRdb's copy has only in-frame clones and leaves some out. V, J and clone size were drawn from that table, and D and trimming were deduced from the DNA. Of approximately 330,000 clones in the sample, approximately 86% were seen once. Enrolment of Seattle patients took place during active infection, and they were followed longitudinally. CDR1 and CDR2 from the germline V gene are KGHSH and LQKENI. The CDR3 loop spans 14 amino acids. V was pared by 6 bases and J by 3 bases, with 4 bases of the junction left unmatched.

The chain carries TRBV18 and TRBJ1-1; 10 nucleotides align to TRBD1. The clonotype was recovered from a man aged 25-40 years with COVID-19, enrolled during active disease. The material sequenced was peripheral blood. The CDR3 protein is CASSPDRGDTEAFF. Written as DNA, the CDR3 is TGTGCCAGCTCCCCGGACAGGGGGGACACTGAAGCTTTCTTT.